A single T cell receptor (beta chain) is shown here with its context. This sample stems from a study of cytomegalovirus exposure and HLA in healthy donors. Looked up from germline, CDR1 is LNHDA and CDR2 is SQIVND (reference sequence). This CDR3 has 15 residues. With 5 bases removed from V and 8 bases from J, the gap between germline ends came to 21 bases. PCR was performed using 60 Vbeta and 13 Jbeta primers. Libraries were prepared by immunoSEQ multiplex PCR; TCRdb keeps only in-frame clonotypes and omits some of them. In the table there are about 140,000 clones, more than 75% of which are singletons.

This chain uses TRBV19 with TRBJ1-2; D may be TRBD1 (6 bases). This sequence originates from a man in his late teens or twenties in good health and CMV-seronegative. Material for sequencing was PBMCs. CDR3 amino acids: CASSLLYTGTRGYTF. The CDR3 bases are TGTGCCAGTAGTTTACTCTACACCGGGACACGGGGCTACACCTTC.